A single TCR beta chain is shown here with its context. What it binds is unknown. These data belong to a study of T cells expressing NK-cell markers. Study information: Sequenced donors, eight in total, included seven who were HCMV-seropositive and one who was seronegative. Study-wide points: Dominant NKG2C+ clonotypes accounted for about 1.0-8% of CD8+ T cells in six or seven donors.

Germline V gene lookup returns CDR1 MDHEN and CDR2 SYDVKM. This CDR3 is built from 12 residues. TCR beta libraries carry UMIs added by 5'RACE template switching. TCRdb re-called the 5' RACE reads; every CDR3 protein appears as one record, without DNA. The table for this sample gives hundreds of thousands of distinct CDR3 sequences. The sequenced sample consisted of blood T cells: a sorted CD56 or NKG2C T cell subset, CD4+ or CD8+ T cells, or bulk PBMC T cells (not recorded which). The source is a man aged 18 to 69 in good health. This chain connects TRBV28 to TRBJ2-1. The CDR3 here is CASKGPHNEQFF.